This TCR beta chain was retrieved from a study of cytomegalovirus exposure and HLA in healthy donors. Amplification used 60 Vbeta primers and 13 Jbeta primers. This table comes from immunoSEQ multiplex PCR, and its TCRdb copy is limited to in-frame clones, with some not included. The table for this sample gives 130,000 to 150,000 clones. J gave up 5 bases and V 3 bases, and 6 bases lay outside the gene matches. Germline loops: CDR1 MDHEN, CDR2 SYDVKM. CDR3 length: 15 amino acids. Sequencing used PBMCs. This clonotype was obtained from a woman aged 45-65 years in good health and CMV-seronegative. The chain carries TRBV28 and TRBJ2-2; the match to TRBD2 covers 7 bases. CDR3 loop: CASSLNAGATGELFF. As DNA, the CDR3 is TGTGCCAGCAGTTTGAATGCGGGAGCAACCGGGGAGCTGTTTTTT.